This T cell receptor beta chain was sequenced during a study of shared clonotypes between healthy human individuals. Whole-study results and caveats: Among a few donors, approximately 5% of naive CD4 clonotypes were found in common.

The study ran the assay at deep level. For every subset, genomic DNA was evenly distributed across several immunoSEQ plates. Sequencing was performed with immunoSEQ multiplex PCR; in TCRdb, only in-frame clones are kept and a portion is missing. The data show 600,000 to 750,000 clones, less than 95% seen once. A few counts support this clone. What it recognizes is unknown. Other DNA sequences in this specimen translate into the identical CDR3. This CDR3 region has 12 residues. Germline CDR1 and CDR2: SGHNT and YYREEE (reference sequence). With 1 base removed from V and 3 bases from J, the gap between germline ends came to 5 bases. The donors were adults (healthy and HIV-negative) with no recent acute infections or vaccinations.

Sequencing used memory CD8+ T cells from PBMCs. Subset described: CD45RO+ cells pooled with CCR7-negative TemRA cells. The chain couples TRBV5-4 to TRBJ2-7; no firm D call. The receptor was isolated from a man aged 18 to 29 in good health. Some clones in this sample may be carry-over from other donors' samples. This CDR3 reads CASSLNSYEQYF. DNA of the CDR3: TGTGCCAGCAGCTTGAACAGCTACGAGCAGTACTTC.